One sample yielded the 31 T cell receptor beta chains listed below, sequenced in a study of beta chain features in type 1 diabetes (dated by TCRdb to the late 2010s). The study at large found these results: Type 1 diabetes patients showed a moderate but significant shortening of TCRB CDR3 length in all four CD4+ subsets.

These TCRs are of unknown antigen specificity. The library was prepared using the immunoSEQ multiplex PCR assay. All of the isolated RNA was reverse transcribed with the High Capacity cDNA Reverse Transcription Kit, so expressed TCRB transcripts were sequenced. TCRdb took this table from immuneACCESS and kept in-frame rearrangements with V and J called. Such tables lack part of the clones; where checked against another copy, unresolved V genes explain under half of the gap, and the rest is unexplained. This sample comprises over 650,000 clones, about an eighth of them detected only once. The biggest ten clones account for less than 0.04% of the sample. Sequencing input: naive CD4+ T cells from blood. The cell subset or site label corresponds to: true naive CD4+ T cells. The receptors here all came from a man aged 18 to 29 with type 1 diabetes.

This clone was counted between two and nine times. The rearrangement joins TRBV28 to TRBJ1-2; the D gene is possibly TRBD1 (6 bases). V was shortened by 3 bases and J by 5 bases, with 16 bases between the two germline ends. CDR3 length: 15 residues. CDR1 and CDR2 (germline): MDHEN, SYDVKM. The CDR3: CASSFSALRGYGYTF. In DNA form, the CDR3 reads TGTGCCAGCAGTTTCTCTGCATTGAGGGGGTATGGCTACACCTTC.

This clone appeared a few times. The gene calls are TRBV5-5 and TRBJ2-1; TRBD2 matches 8 bases. Germline values: CDR1 SGHKS, CDR2 YYEKEE (reference sequence). The CDR3 is 13 residues long. The trim removed 6 bases at V and 8 bases at J, leaving 7 bases unmatched. Written as DNA, the CDR3 is TGTGCCAGCACCCTCAGCGGGAGTGATGAGCAGTTCTTC. Amino acid sequence: CASTLSGSDEQFF.

The V and J genes are TRBV18 and TRBJ1-1; D may be TRBD1 (5 bases). Germline V gives CDR1 KGHSH, CDR2 LQKENI. The CDR3 is 19 residues long. Trimming cost V 1 base and J 5 bases, with 26 bases left between them. CDR3 sequence: CASSPREYFVSSGRTEAFF. CDR3 DNA sequence: TGTGCCAGCTCACCACGGGAATATTTCGTGTCGTCAGGGAGGACTGAAGCTTTCTTT.

V gene TRBV6-5 combines with J gene TRBJ2-1; D unresolved. V was cut by 6 bases and J by 0 bases, with 9 bases left in between. In germline, CDR1 is MNHEY, CDR2 SVGAGI. The CDR3 contains 14 residues. The chain's CDR3 is CASRPGSSYNEQFF. The CDR3 bases are TGTGCCAGCAGACCCGGTAGCTCCTACAATGAGCAGTTCTTC.

This rearrangement joins TRBV19 to TRBJ1-2; unclear D gene. Germline CDR1 is LNHDA and CDR2 is SQIVND (reference sequence). The CDR3 consists of 14 residues. The V gene lost 4 bases and the J gene lost 6 bases, with 15 bases spanning the gap. The CDR3 spells CASSTAVGSDGYTF. CDR3 bases: TGTGCCAGTAGTACCGCCGTAGGGTCTGATGGCTACACCTTC.

The chain employs TRBV5-1 and TRBJ2-5, with TRBD2 identical over 8 bases. V was clipped by 1 base and J by 3 bases; unmatched bases: 5. Per germline, CDR1 SGHRS and CDR2 YFSETQ. This CDR3 comprises 15 residues. The CDR3, as DNA: TGCGCCAGCAGCTTGTCCGGGACTAGAGAAGAGACCCAGTACTTC. Residues: CASSLSGTREETQYF.

The V call is TRBV30, the J call TRBJ1-2; a weak D match, TRBD1 (6 bases). Germline values: CDR1 GTSNPN, CDR2 SVGIG (reference sequence). Trimming stripped 5 bases from V and 7 bases from J, with 14 bases between. The CDR3 length is 12 residues. CDR3 DNA: TGTGCCTGGGAAAGAACAGGGTCTGGCTACACCTTC. As protein: CAWERTGSGYTF.

The chain combines TRBV5-1 with TRBJ2-7, with D unresolved. V lost 5 bases and J 7 bases, leaving 16 bases between the germline ends. Germline lookup yields CDR1 SGHRS and CDR2 YFSETQ. The CDR3 loop spans 13 amino acids. CDR3 sequence reads: CASRLGSGEEQYF. In DNA form, the CDR3 reads TGCGCCAGCAGACTTGGGTCAGGTGAGGAGCAGTACTTC.

This clone appeared a few times. The V call is TRBV5-1, the J call TRBJ2-7, with unresolved D. V was pared by 0 bases and J by 2 bases, with 15 bases between. In germline, CDR1 is SGHRS, CDR2 YFSETQ. The CDR3 loop spans 16 amino acids. DNA of the CDR3: TGCGCCAGCAGCTTGGCCGCCGGACCCGTACCCTACGAGCAGTACTTC. This sequence encodes CASSLAAGPVPYEQYF.

The chain carries TRBV20-1 and TRBJ2-5; no reliable D call. Trimming shortened V by 5 bases and J by 4 bases, and 8 bases separated the two germline ends. Germline CDR1 and CDR2: DFQATT and SNEGSKA (reference sequence). This CDR3 comprises 11 residues. CDR3 protein: CSALRTETQYF. DNA for the CDR3: TGCAGTGCTTTGCGTACAGAGACCCAGTACTTC.

In regard to this clone: The sample holds other DNA sequences that translate to the same CDR3. The V gene is TRBV7-2, the J gene TRBJ2-5; unclear D gene. V was pared by 6 bases and J by 2 bases, with 10 bases between. Looked up from germline, CDR1 is SGHTA and CDR2 is FQGNSA. The CDR3 contains 13 residues. The DNA for the CDR3 is TGTGCCAGCAGTTTCCCCCCGCAAGAGACCCAGTACTTC. It translates to CASSFPPQETQYF.

The genes are TRBV28 and TRBJ1-1, with 7 bases matching TRBD1. Per the germline V gene, CDR1 is MDHEN and CDR2 is SYDVKM. V shed 8 bases and J 8 bases; nucleotides not matched to a gene: 11. This CDR3 is built from 13 residues. As DNA, the CDR3 is TGTGCCAGCCAAACAGGGGAAACTAAGGAAGCTTTCTTT. Translating it yields CASQTGETKEAFF.

This clone was seen more than once but under ten times. This chain's CDR3 is CASRIERVGYTF. As DNA, the CDR3 is TGTGCCAGCCGGATCGAACGCGTTGGCTACACCTTC. The V call is TRBV28, the J call TRBJ1-2; the D is unclear. The germline gives CDR1 MDHEN, CDR2 SYDVKM. The length of the CDR3 is 12 residues. Deletions cut 8 bases from V and 7 bases from J, with 14 bases between.

The sample holds a few counts of this clone. The V and J genes are TRBV29-1 and TRBJ2-2; D may be TRBD1 (6 bases). Germline V gene lookup returns CDR1 SQVTM and CDR2 ANQGSEA. This CDR3 has 15 amino acids. V was cut by 6 bases and J by 2 bases, with 16 bases left in between. The CDR3 sequence: CSVLTTGPNTGELFF. The CDR3 nucleotides are TGCAGCGTCTTAACAACAGGGCCAAACACCGGGGAGCTGTTTTTT.

This clone was recorded a few times. This chain uses TRBV29-1 with TRBJ1-5; 8 bases fit TRBD1. The CDR3 length is 16 residues. V dropped 5 bases and J dropped 2; count of bases not matched to a gene: 11. Germline V gene sequence: CDR1 SQVTM, CDR2 ANQGSEA. This CDR3 reads CSVSTAGGRGNQPQHF. CDR3 sequence (DNA): TGCAGCGTTTCGACCGCAGGGGGCCGGGGCAATCAGCCCCAGCATTTT.

The chain recombines TRBV30 with TRBJ2-3, with D maybe TRBD2 (6 bases). The V end was cut by 5 bases, the J end by 1 base, with 10 bases between. The germline V gene has CDR1 GTSNPN and CDR2 SVGIG (reference sequence). The CDR3 runs to 13 residues. The CDR3 loop is CAWGPGGTDTQYF. CDR3 bases: TGTGCCTGGGGACCGGGGGGCACAGATACGCAGTATTTT.

This chain links TRBV30 with TRBJ1-2; D might be TRBD1 (5 bases). The CDR3 extends over 14 amino acids. V gave up 4 bases and J gave up 4 bases, with 16 bases separating them. CDR1 GTSNPN and CDR2 SVGIG come from the germline V gene (reference sequence). CDR3 residues: CAWTREGLPYGYTF. The DNA of the CDR3 is TGTGCCTGGACAAGGGAGGGACTCCCCTATGGCTACACCTTC.

V and J are TRBV18 and TRBJ1-3; 7 nucleotides align to TRBD1. The V and J ends lost 0 bases and 2 bases, in that order; junction bases with no gene match: 1. CDR1 and CDR2 (germline): KGHSH, LQKENI. This CDR3 is 15 amino acids long. The CDR3 spells CASSPPQGAGNTIYF. Here the CDR3 DNA reads TGTGCCAGCTCACCACCGCAGGGGGCTGGAAACACCATATATTTT.

The CDR3 DNA follows: TGTGCCAGCAGCAAAGAAGACGGACAGGATTTTTACGAGCAGTACTTC. This translates into CASSKEDGQDFYEQYF. The rearrangement links TRBV21-1 to TRBJ2-7; the table calls TRBD1, which could not be checked here. TRBV21-1 is listed as a pseudogene. This CDR3 comprises 16 residues.

This clone turned up a few times. The chain joins TRBV18 to TRBJ2-7; the D gene is possibly TRBD2 (6 bases). Looked up from germline, CDR1 is KGHSH and CDR2 is LQKENI. This CDR3 comprises 15 residues. V lost 5 bases and J 3 bases, leaving 17 bases between the germline ends. The CDR3, as DNA: TGTGCCAGCTCAGGAGGGACCGGTGCTCTCTACGAGCAGTACTTC. It specifies CASSGGTGALYEQYF.

V usage is TRBV28 and J usage is TRBJ2-7; TRBD1 agrees at 7 bases. Trimming at V came to 4 bases and at J to 11 bases, leaving 8 bases not matched to a gene. Germline loops: CDR1 MDHEN, CDR2 SYDVKM. This CDR3 is 12 amino acids long. The CDR3 region is CASSSRTGVKYF. CDR3 nucleotides: TGTGCCAGCAGTTCTAGAACAGGGGTTAAGTACTTC.

This clone was recorded a few times. This chain links TRBV9 with TRBJ2-1; no clear D gene. The CDR3 runs to 14 residues. V lost 2 bases to trimming and J lost 5 bases, with 11 bases between them. Germline V gene lookup returns CDR1 SGDLS and CDR2 YYNGEE. Here the CDR3 reads CASSVFLRDNEQFF. The CDR3 nucleotides are TGTGCCAGCAGCGTTTTCCTTCGGGACAATGAGCAGTTCTTC.

This clone has a handful of counts. This chain uses TRBV5-1 with TRBJ2-3; 9 bases agree with TRBD2. This CDR3 is built from 15 residues. Germline V CDR1 and CDR2: SGHRS, YFSETQ. V shed 4 bases and J 2 bases; nucleotides not matched to a gene: 5. CDR3 residues: CASSRAGGSTDTQYF. The CDR3 nucleotides read TGCGCCAGCAGCCGAGCGGGAGGTTCCACAGATACGCAGTATTTT.

Only a few counts were recorded for this clone. The J gene is TRBJ2-3, the V gene TRBV5-4; 10 bases line up with TRBD2. This CDR3 region has 14 residues. Germline CDR1 and CDR2: SGHNT and YYREEE (reference sequence). The ends lost 2 bases at V and 5 bases at J; junction bases unmatched: 2. In nucleotides, the CDR3 is TGTGCCAGCAGCTTCACTAGCGGGGTAGATACGCAGTATTTT. Protein product: CASSFTSGVDTQYF. The full variable domain, its missing parts supplied by reference TRBV5-4 and TRBJ2-3, is ETGVTQSPTHLIKTRGQQVTLRCSSQSGHNTVSWYQQALGQGPQFIFQYYREEENGRGNFPPRFSGLQFPNYSSELNVNALELDDSALYLCASSFTSGVDTQYFGPGTRLTVL.

This clone occurred once. The genes are TRBV7-6 and TRBJ1-5, with D tentatively TRBD1 (5 bases). This CDR3 spans 16 amino acids. The germline V gene has CDR1 SGHVS and CDR2 FNYEAQ. The V end lost 4 bases, the J end lost 1 base, and 14 bases lay between the germline ends. This CDR3 reads CASSSSRGRSNQPQHF. The CDR3 nucleotides are TGTGCCAGCAGCTCCTCGAGGGGCAGGAGCAATCAGCCCCAGCATTTT. Combining the CDR3 with reference TRBV7-6 and TRBJ1-5 gives the whole variable domain GAGVSQSPRYKVTKRGQDVALRCDPISGHVSLYWYRQALGQGPEFLTYFNYEAQQDKSGLPNDRFSAERPEGSISTLTIQRTEQRDSAMYRCASSSSRGRSNQPQHFGDGTRLSIL.

This rearrangement joins TRBV30 to TRBJ1-6, with a weak D call TRBD1 (5 bases). CDR1 GTSNPN and CDR2 SVGIG come from the germline V gene (reference sequence). V dropped 4 bases and J dropped 10 bases, with 14 bases sitting between them. The CDR3 length is 13 residues. In DNA, the CDR3 is TGTGCCTGGAAAGACAGTGGGTACTCACCCCTCCACTTT. This encodes CAWKDSGYSPLHF.

This clone has only a few counts. The chain recombines TRBV7-8 with TRBJ1-1; D unclear. This CDR3 comprises 12 residues. The germline gives CDR1 SGHVS, CDR2 FQNEAQ. Deletions cut 3 bases from V and 3 bases from J, with 5 bases between. CDR3 loop: CASSFSDTEAFF. The CDR3 coding sequence is TGTGCCAGCAGCTTCTCGGACACTGAAGCTTTCTTT.

The chain is built from TRBV18 and TRBJ2-7; 8 nucleotides agree with TRBD1. Per the germline V gene, CDR1 is KGHSH and CDR2 is LQKENI. The CDR3 totals 15 residues. Unmatched junction bases numbered 10, after V lost 3 bases and J lost 6 bases. DNA for the CDR3: TGTGCCAGCTCACCTTATGAAATCGGGACAGGCGAGCAGTACTTC. The encoded protein is CASSPYEIGTGEQYF. The full variable domain, its missing parts supplied by reference TRBV18 and TRBJ2-7, is NAGVMQNPRHLVRRRGQEARLRCSPMKGHSHVYWYRQLPEEGLKFMVYLQKENIIDESGMPKERFSAEFPKEGPSILRIQQVVRGDSAAYFCASSPYEIGTGEQYFGPGTRLTVT.

J is TRBJ2-5 and V is TRBV4-1; maybe TRBD2 (5 bases). From germline, CDR1 is MGHRA and CDR2 YSYEKL. The CDR3 runs to 13 residues. Trimming removed 1 base from V and 2 bases from J, with 5 bases in between. The CDR3 spells CASSQGGQETQYF. DNA of the CDR3: TGCGCCAGCAGCCAAGGAGGGCAAGAGACCCAGTACTTC.

This clone was counted only a few times. The chain couples TRBV15 to TRBJ1-1; D is ambiguous. CDR3 length equals 14 residues. V dropped 2 bases and J dropped 0 bases, with 7 bases sitting between them. The germline V gene encodes CDR1 LNHNV and CDR2 YYDKDF (reference sequence). In DNA form, the CDR3 reads TGTGCCACCAGCAGACTGAACATGAACACTGAAGCTTTCTTT. Translated: CATSRLNMNTEAFF. Based on the CDR3 plus reference TRBV15 and TRBJ1-1, the full variable domain is DAMVIQNPRYQVTQFGKPVTLSCSQTLNHNVMYWYQQKSSQAPKLLFHYYDKDFNNEADTPDNFQSRRPNTSFCFLDIRSPGLGDTAMYLCATSRLNMNTEAFFGQGTRLTVV.

The chain couples TRBV29-1 to TRBJ1-1; no definite D call. The CDR3 totals 13 residues. Germline-derived CDR1 and CDR2 are SQVTM and ANQGSEA. With 2 bases removed from V and 6 bases from J, the gap between germline ends came to 13 bases. The CDR3 here is CSVETSWGSEAFF. The DNA for the CDR3 is TGCAGCGTTGAAACCTCATGGGGTTCTGAAGCTTTCTTT.